Listed below are T cell receptor beta chains from one sample, sequenced in a study of immune heterogeneity within non-small cell lung tumors. TCRdb analysed the multiplex PCR reads with MiXCR anew, one entry per CDR3 protein. The top ten hold 4.4% of the sample, which has 21,000 or so distinct CDR3 sequences, under 35% seen once. The sample was lung tumor tissue. The receptors originated from a man between 35 and 55 years old with non-small cell lung cancer. Each CDR3 is given with its conserved first and last residue. The D gene is left open where the match is weak. Clone size appears in some rows only: once, few, many, or a class for an expanded clone.

-	few	TRBV12-3/TRBV12-4	TRBJ1-1	CASSLGEDTEAFF	TGTGCCAGCAGTTTAGGCGAGGACACTGAAGCTTTCTTT
TRBD2	few	TRBV7-2	TRBJ2-1	CASSLVQIAGVPQFF	TGTGCCAGCAGCTTAGTCCAAATAGCGGGAGTACCGCAGTTCTTC
-	many	TRBV11-2	TRBJ2-7	CASSLLYEQYF	TGTGCCAGCAGCTTACTCTACGAGCAGTACTTC
-	many	TRBV10-3	TRBJ2-2	CAISVRSGRDGELFF	TGTGCCATCAGTGTCAGGTCCGGAAGGGACGGGGAGCTGTTTTTT
-	few	TRBV11-3	TRBJ2-2	CASSLVANTGELFF	TGTGCCAGCAGCTTAGTAGCAAACACCGGGGAGCTGTTTTTT
-	many	TRBV6-1	TRBJ2-7	CASSARQSLRADF	TGTGCCAGCAGTGCGAGACAGAGTCTACGAGCGGACTTC
-	-	TRBV7-8	TRBJ2-1	CASSLVSENEQFF	TGTGCCAGCAGCTTAGTATCCGAGAATGAGCAGTTCTTC
-	-	TRBV11-2	TRBJ2-5	CASSLGGASKETKYF	TGTGCCAGCAGCTTAGGGGGGGCCTCCAAAGAGACCAAGTACTTC
-	few	TRBV6-4	TRBJ2-1	CASSDSMAGSYNEQFF	TGTGCCAGCAGTGACTCGATGGCAGGGTCCTACAATGAGCAGTTCTTC
-	medium-sized	TRBV7-8	TRBJ1-6	CASRQESEILTSPLHF	TGTGCCAGCAGACAAGAGTCAGAGATCTTAACGTCACCCCTCCACTTT
-	-	TRBV18	TRBJ2-4	CASSPGPTANIQYF	TGTGCCAGCTCACCAGGTCCAACGGCGAACATTCAGTACTTC
-	many	TRBV5-1	TRBJ2-7	CASSPTGGGPYEQYF	TGCGCCAGCAGCCCGACCGGGGGTGGGCCCTACGAGCAGTACTTC
-	large	TRBV30	TRBJ1-2	CAWTMGGDGGYGYTF	TGTGCCTGGACTATGGGGGGAGATGGTGGCTATGGCTACACCTTC
-	-	TRBV25-1	TRBJ1-5	CASSGRGPNQPQHF	TGTGCCAGCAGTGGGAGGGGCCCCAATCAGCCCCAGCATTTT
TRBD1	-	TRBV15	TRBJ2-2	CATSQGQRNGNTGELFF	TGTGCCACCAGCCAGGGACAGCGGAACGGAAACACCGGGGAGCTGTTTTTT
TRBD1	many	TRBV29-1	TRBJ1-3	CSMRGTGTAGNTIYF	TGCAGCATGAGGGGAACCGGGACAGCTGGAAACACCATATATTTT
TRBD1	few	TRBV9	TRBJ1-4	CASSENPGQGEKLFF	TGTGCCAGCAGTGAAAACCCCGGACAGGGAGAAAAACTGTTTTTT
-	few	TRBV4-1	TRBJ2-7	CASSQDQGGSSYEQYF	TGCGCCAGCAGCCAAGATCAAGGAGGGAGCTCCTACGAGCAGTACTTC
TRBD1	-	TRBV30	TRBJ1-5	CPCSSGQGQNQPQHF	TGTCCCTGCAGTTCGGGACAGGGTCAGAATCAGCCCCAGCATTTT
TRBD2	-	TRBV19	TRBJ2-1	CASGTAGGADNEQFF	TGTGCCAGTGGTACGGCGGGAGGTGCCGACAATGAGCAGTTCTTC
-	-	TRBV5-1	TRBJ2-1	CASSLGGHTYNEQFF	TGCGCCAGCAGCTTGGGTGGACATACCTACAATGAGCAGTTCTTC
-	-	TRBV5-6	TRBJ2-5	CASSSLNQETQYF	TGTGCCAGCAGCTCCTTGAACCAAGAGACCCAGTACTTC
TRBD2	-	TRBV14	TRBJ2-7	CASSQGSSGMPSYEQYF	TGTGCCAGCAGCCAAGGAAGTAGCGGGATGCCCTCCTACGAGCAGTACTTC
TRBD1	many	TRBV6-6	TRBJ2-7	CASSSWDRGPYEQYF	TGTGCCAGCAGTTCCTGGGACAGGGGGCCTTACGAGCAGTACTTC
-	-	TRBV20-1	TRBJ2-1	CSARDARTASLNEQFF	TGCAGTGCTAGAGACGCCCGTACGGCATCTCTCAATGAGCAGTTCTTC
-	many	TRBV19	TRBJ1-6	CAARRGIADSPLHF	TGTGCCGCGAGAAGGGGAATCGCGGATTCACCCCTCCACTTT
TRBD1	medium-sized	TRBV27	TRBJ2-3	CASIKTLTGSTDTQYF	TGTGCCAGCATCAAGACCCTGACAGGGAGCACAGATACGCAGTATTTT
TRBD1	-	TRBV7-9	TRBJ1-2	CASSLAGQNYGYTF	TGTGCCAGCAGCTTAGCGGGACAGAACTATGGCTACACCTTC
TRBD2	many	TRBV10-1	TRBJ2-7	CASSLAGDSYEQYF	TGCGCCAGCAGTCTAGCGGGGGATTCCTACGAGCAGTACTTC
-	few	TRBV11-3	TRBJ2-3	CASSFLLIATQYF	TGTGCCAGCAGCTTCCTACTTATAGCTACGCAGTATTTT
-	few	TRBV6-1	TRBJ1-5	CASSEATRGDQPQHF	TGTGCCAGCAGTGAAGCCACACGGGGGGATCAGCCCCAGCATTTT
TRBD2	few	TRBV19	TRBJ2-5	CASSRTSGRGFSIQETQYF	TGTGCCAGTAGCCGAACTAGCGGGAGGGGTTTCAGTATCCAAGAGACCCAGTACTTC
TRBD2	many	TRBV30	TRBJ2-1	CAWDTSGSSYNEQFF	TGTGCCTGGGATACTAGCGGGAGCTCCTACAATGAGCAGTTCTTC
-	-	TRBV11-3	TRBJ2-4	CASSRGAVIAKNIQYF	TGTGCCAGCAGCCGTGGGGCGGTAATAGCCAAAAACATTCAGTACTTC
-	-	TRBV7-8	TRBJ2-5	CASSVQLQETQYF	TGTGCCAGCAGCGTACAGCTACAAGAGACCCAGTACTTC
-	many	TRBV19	TRBJ2-7	CASSSKYEQYF	TGTGCCAGTAGTTCCAAATACGAGCAGTACTTC
TRBD2	many	TRBV6-2/TRBV6-3	TRBJ2-7	CASSYSGGFEQYF	TGTGCCAGCAGTTACTCGGGGGGGTTCGAGCAGTACTTC
TRBD1	-	TRBV6-2/TRBV6-3	TRBJ2-5	CASRAQGTTPYF	TGTGCCAGCAGAGCACAGGGGACGACCCCGTACTTC
-	few	TRBV7-8	TRBJ2-1	CASSGRDLRAAEQFF	TGTGCCAGCAGCGGCCGGGACCTCCGGGCGGCGGAGCAGTTCTTC
TRBD1	many	TRBV5-1	TRBJ2-7	CASSLQGDFYEQYF	TGCGCCAGCAGCTTACAGGGGGACTTCTACGAGCAGTACTTC
-	-	TRBV10-2	TRBJ2-1	CASSSGYNEQFF	TGCGCCAGCAGTTCCGGCTACAATGAGCAGTTCTTC
-	medium-sized	TRBV6-1	TRBJ1-2	CASRPTTGGYGYTF	TGTGCCAGCAGACCTACGACGGGGGGCTATGGCTACACCTTC
-	many	TRBV19	TRBJ1-2	CASSIRLSGRNYGYTF	TGTGCCAGTAGTATCCGTCTTTCGGGTAGGAACTATGGCTACACCTTC
-	many	TRBV19	TRBJ1-2	CASSIRTGIGGYTF	TGTGCCAGTAGTATTAGAACAGGCATAGGCGGCTACACCTTC
-	-	TRBV13	TRBJ2-3	CASQDSFLVSTDTQYF	TGTGCCAGCCAGGACAGTTTCCTGGTTAGCACAGATACGCAGTATTTT
TRBD2	many	TRBV7-2	TRBJ2-3	CASSLLAGVTDTQYF	TGTGCCAGCAGCTTACTAGCGGGAGTGACAGATACGCAGTATTTT
-	-	TRBV30	TRBJ1-6	CAWSLQYNSPLHF	TGTGCCTGGAGCTTACAGTATAATTCACCCCTCCACTTT
-	many	TRBV7-8	TRBJ2-1	CASSLGGGVGAKGEQFF	TGTGCCAGCAGCTTAGGAGGCGGCGTGGGGGCCAAGGGTGAGCAGTTCTTC
-	few	TRBV18	TRBJ1-3	CASSPEWSGNTIYF	TGTGCCAGCTCTCCCGAGTGGTCGGGAAACACCATATATTTT
TRBD2	-	TRBV19	TRBJ2-2	CASSPGLAGGPTGELFF	TGTGCCAGTAGTCCCGGACTAGCGGGAGGGCCCACCGGGGAGCTGTTTTTT
TRBD2	many	TRBV15	TRBJ2-1	CATSRDAVTSGINEQFF	TGTGCCACCAGCAGAGACGCGGTTACTAGCGGGATTAATGAGCAGTTCTTC
-	many	TRBV7-2	TRBJ1-3	CASSPDSPLSGNTIYF	TGTGCCAGCAGCCCCGACAGTCCCCTGTCTGGAAACACCATATATTTT
-	-	TRBV9	TRBJ2-7	CASNAGSHYEQYF	TGTGCCAGCAACGCGGGATCCCACTACGAGCAGTACTTC
-	-	TRBV11-2	TRBJ2-7	CASSRTTYEQYF	TGTGCCAGCAGCCGGACCACTTACGAGCAGTACTTC